This T cell receptor (beta chain) is drawn from a study of a mutant IDH1 vaccine in newly diagnosed glioma. Findings and caveats of the study: Pseudoprogression apparently lacked any relation to changes in top peripheral T cell clonotypes.

The repertoire was sequenced with immunoSEQ multiplex PCR; TCRdb's copy has only in-frame clones and lacks some. The data contain 50,000 to 65,000 clones, around 81% of them seen just once; the ten biggest clones take up about 3.2%. Germline V CDR1 and CDR2: SEHNR, FQNEAQ (reference sequence). Trimming left V 6 bases short and J 4 bases short, with 10 bases between. The CDR3 runs 13 residues. The time point here: week 5, during vaccination. In the vaccine, a single dose held 300 ug of the mutant IDH1 20-mer peptide, along with topical imiquimod. The study enrolled donors with new WHO grade 3 or 4 IDH1-mutant, ATRX-lost astrocytomas. Concerning this clone itself: Its antigen is not known.

The input for sequencing was PBMCs, taken from a glioma patient whose treatment included an IDH1 peptide vaccine. The clonotype comes from a man in his thirties or forties with glioma. The V call is TRBV7-9, the J call TRBJ1-5, with D possibly matching TRBD1 (5 bases). In DNA, the CDR3 is TGTGCCAGCAGTCGGGACGGGAATCAGCCCCAGCATTTT. It encodes CASSRDGNQPQHF.